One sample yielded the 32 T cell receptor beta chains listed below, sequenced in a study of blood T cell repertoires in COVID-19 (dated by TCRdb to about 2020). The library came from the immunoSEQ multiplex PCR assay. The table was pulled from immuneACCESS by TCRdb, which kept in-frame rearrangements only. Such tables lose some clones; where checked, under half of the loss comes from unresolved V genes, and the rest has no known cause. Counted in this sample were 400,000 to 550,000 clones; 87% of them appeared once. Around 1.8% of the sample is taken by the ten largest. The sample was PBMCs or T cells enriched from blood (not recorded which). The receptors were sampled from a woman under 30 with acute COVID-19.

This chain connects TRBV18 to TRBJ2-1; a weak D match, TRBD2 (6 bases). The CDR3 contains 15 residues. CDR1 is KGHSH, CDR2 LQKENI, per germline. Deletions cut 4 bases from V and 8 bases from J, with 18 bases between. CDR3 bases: TGTGCCAGCTCACGTTTGGGGGGAAGTAGTGATGAGCAGTTCTTC. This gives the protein CASSRLGGSSDEQFF.

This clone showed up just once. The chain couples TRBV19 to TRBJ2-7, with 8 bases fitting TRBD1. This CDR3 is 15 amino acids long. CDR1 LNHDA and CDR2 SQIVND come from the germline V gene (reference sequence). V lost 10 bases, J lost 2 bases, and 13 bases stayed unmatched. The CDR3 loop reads CATTAGQDFTYEQYF. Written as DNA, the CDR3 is TGTGCCACTACGGCGGGACAGGACTTCACCTACGAGCAGTACTTC.

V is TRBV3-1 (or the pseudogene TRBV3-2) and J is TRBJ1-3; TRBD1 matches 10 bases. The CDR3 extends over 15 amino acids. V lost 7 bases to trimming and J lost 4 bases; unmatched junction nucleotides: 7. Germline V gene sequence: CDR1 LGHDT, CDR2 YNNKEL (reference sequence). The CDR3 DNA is TGTGCCAGCAACCCCGGGACAGGGGTCGGAAACACCATATATTTT. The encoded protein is CASNPGTGVGNTIYF.

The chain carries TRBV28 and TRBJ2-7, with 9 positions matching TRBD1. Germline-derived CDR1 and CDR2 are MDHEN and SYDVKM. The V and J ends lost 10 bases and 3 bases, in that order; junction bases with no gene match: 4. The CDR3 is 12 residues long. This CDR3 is CATSGQGYEQYF. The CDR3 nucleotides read TGTGCCACCTCGGGACAGGGCTACGAGCAGTACTTC.

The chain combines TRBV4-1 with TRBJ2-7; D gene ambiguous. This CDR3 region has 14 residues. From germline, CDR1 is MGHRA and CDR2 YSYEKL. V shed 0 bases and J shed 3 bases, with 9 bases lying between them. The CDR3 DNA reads TGCGCCAGCAGCCAAGAGCAACAGATCTACGAGCAGTACTTC. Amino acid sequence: CASSQEQQIYEQYF.

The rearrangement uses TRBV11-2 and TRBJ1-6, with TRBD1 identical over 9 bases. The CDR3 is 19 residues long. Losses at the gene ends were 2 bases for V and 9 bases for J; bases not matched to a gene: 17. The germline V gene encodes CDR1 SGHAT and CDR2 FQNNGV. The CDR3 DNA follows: TGTGCCAGCAGCTTAATCTGGTGGGACAGGGCCCTCATTGGTTCACCCCTCCACTTT. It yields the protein CASSLIWWDRALIGSPLHF.

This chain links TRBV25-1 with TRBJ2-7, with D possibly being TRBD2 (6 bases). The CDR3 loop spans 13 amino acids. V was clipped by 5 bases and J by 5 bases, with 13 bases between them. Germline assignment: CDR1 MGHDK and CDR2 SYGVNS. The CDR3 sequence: CASSRGTPDEQYF. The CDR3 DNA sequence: TGTGCCAGCAGTCGGGGGACCCCAGACGAGCAGTACTTC.

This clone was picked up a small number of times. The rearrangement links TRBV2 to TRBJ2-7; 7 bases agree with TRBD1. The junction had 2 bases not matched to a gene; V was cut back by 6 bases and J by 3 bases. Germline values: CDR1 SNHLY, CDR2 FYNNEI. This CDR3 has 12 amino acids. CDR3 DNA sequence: TGTGCCAGCAGGGGGACAGTCTACGAGCAGTACTTC. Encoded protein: CASRGTVYEQYF. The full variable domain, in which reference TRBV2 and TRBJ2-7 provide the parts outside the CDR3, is EPEVTQTPSHQVTQMGQEVILRCVPISNHLYFYWYRQILGQKVEFLVSFYNNEISEKSEIFDDQFSVERPDGSNFTLKIRSTKLEDSAMYFCASRGTVYEQYFGPGTRLTVT.

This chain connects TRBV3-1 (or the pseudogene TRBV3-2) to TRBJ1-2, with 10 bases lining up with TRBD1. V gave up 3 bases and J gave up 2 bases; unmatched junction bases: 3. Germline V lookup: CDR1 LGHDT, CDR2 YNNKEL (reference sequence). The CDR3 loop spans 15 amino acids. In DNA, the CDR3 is TGTGCCAGCAGCCATGGACAGGGGGGAAACTATGGCTACACCTTC. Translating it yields CASSHGQGGNYGYTF.

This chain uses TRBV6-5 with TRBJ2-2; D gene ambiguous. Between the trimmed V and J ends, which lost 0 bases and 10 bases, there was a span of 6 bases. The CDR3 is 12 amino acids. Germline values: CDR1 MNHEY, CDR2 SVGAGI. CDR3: CASSYSAAELFF. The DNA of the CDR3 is TGTGCCAGCAGTTACTCAGCCGCGGAGCTGTTTTTT.

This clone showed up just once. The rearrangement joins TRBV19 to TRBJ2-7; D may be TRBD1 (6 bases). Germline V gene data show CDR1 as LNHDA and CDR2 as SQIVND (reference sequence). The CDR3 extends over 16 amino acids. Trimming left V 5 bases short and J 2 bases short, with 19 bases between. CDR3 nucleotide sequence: TGTGCCAGTAGTCCACTAAGTGGGACACCCGCCTACGAGCAGTACTTC. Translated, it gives CASSPLSGTPAYEQYF.

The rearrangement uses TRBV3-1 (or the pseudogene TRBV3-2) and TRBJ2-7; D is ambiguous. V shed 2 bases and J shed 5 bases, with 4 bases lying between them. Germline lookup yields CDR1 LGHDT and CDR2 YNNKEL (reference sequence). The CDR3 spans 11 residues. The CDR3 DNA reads TGTGCCAGCAGCCAATCGGACGAGCAGTACTTC. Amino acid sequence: CASSQSDEQYF.

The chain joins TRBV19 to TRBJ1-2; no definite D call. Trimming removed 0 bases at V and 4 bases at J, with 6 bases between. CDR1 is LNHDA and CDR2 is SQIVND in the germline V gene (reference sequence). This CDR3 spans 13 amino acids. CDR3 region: CASSIDQIYGYTF. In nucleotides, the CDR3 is TGTGCCAGTAGTATAGACCAAATCTATGGCTACACCTTC.

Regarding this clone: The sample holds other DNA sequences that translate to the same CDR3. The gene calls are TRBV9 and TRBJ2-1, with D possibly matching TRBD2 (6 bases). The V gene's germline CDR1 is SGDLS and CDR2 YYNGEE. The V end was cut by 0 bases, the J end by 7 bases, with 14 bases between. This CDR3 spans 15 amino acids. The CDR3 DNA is TGTGCCAGCAGCGTAGTGGGGGGTCCGGGGAATGAGCAGTTCTTC. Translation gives CASSVVGGPGNEQFF.

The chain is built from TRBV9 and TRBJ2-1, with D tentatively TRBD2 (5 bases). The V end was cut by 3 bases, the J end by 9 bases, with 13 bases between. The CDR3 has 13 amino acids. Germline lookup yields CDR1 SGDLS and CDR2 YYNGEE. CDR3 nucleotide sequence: TGTGCCAGCAGCGACACCCACAGCGGTGAGCAGTTCTTC. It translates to CASSDTHSGEQFF. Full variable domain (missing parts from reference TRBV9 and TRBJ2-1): DSGVTQTPKHLITATGQRVTLRCSPRSGDLSVYWYQQSLDQGLQFLIQYYNGEERAKGNILERFSAQQFPDLHSELNLSSLELGDSALYFCASSDTHSGEQFFGPGTRLTVL.

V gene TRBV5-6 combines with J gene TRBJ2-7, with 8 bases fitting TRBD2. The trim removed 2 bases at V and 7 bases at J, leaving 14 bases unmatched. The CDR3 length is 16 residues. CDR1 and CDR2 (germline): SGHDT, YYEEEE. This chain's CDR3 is CASSLGLAMASREQYF. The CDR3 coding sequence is TGTGCCAGCAGCTTAGGACTAGCAATGGCCTCGAGGGAGCAGTACTTC.

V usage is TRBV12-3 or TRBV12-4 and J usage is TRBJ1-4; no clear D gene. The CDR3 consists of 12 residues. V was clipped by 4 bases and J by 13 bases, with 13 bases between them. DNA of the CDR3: TGTGCCAGCAGTTCCGAGGGAAGTGGACTGTTTTTT. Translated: CASSSEGSGLFF.

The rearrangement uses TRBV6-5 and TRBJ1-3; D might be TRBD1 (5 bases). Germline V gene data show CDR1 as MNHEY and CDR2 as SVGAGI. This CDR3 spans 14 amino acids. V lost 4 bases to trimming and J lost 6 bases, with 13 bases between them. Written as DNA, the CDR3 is TGTGCCAGCAGTTGGTTAGGGGAAGAAAACACCATATATTTT. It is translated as CASSWLGEENTIYF.

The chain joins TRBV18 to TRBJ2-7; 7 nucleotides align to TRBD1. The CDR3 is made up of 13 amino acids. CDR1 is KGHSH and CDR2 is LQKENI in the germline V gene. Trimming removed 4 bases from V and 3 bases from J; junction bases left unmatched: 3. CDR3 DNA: TGTGCCAGCTCACACACAGGGGACTACGAGCAGTACTTC. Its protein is CASSHTGDYEQYF.

Written as DNA, the CDR3 is TGCGCCAGCAGCGCCGGGACAACGGGGGGAAACACCATATATTTT. Encoded protein: CASSAGTTGGNTIYF. The chain uses TRBV10-1 and TRBJ1-3; the D gene is possibly TRBD1 (6 bases). Trimming stripped 6 bases from V and 4 bases from J, with 16 bases between. The CDR3 extends over 15 amino acids. The germline gives CDR1 WNHNN, CDR2 SYGVQD (reference sequence).

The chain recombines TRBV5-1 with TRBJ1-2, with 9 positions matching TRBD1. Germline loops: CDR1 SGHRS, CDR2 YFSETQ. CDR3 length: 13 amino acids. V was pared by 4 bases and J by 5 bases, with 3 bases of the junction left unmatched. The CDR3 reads CASSGTGTYGYTF. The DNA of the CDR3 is TGCGCCAGCAGCGGGACAGGGACTTATGGCTACACCTTC.

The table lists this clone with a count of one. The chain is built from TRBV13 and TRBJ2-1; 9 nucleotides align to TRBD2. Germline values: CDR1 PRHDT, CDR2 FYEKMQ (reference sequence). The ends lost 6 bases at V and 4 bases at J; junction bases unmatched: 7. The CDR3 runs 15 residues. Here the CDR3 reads CASSHSGSSYNEQFF. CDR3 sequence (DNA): TGTGCCAGCAGTCATAGCGGGAGTTCTTACAATGAGCAGTTCTTC. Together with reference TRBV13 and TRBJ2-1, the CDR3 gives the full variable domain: AAGVIQSPRHLIKEKRETATLKCYPIPRHDTVYWYQQGPGQDPQFLISFYEKMQSDKGSIPDRFSAQQFSDYHSELNMSSLELGDSALYFCASSHSGSSYNEQFFGPGTRLTVL.

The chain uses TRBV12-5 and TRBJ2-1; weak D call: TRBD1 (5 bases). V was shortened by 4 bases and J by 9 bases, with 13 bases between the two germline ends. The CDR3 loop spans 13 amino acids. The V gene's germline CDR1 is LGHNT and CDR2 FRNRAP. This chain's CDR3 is CASGSKGSGEQFF. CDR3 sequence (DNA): TGTGCTAGTGGTTCAAAGGGGTCCGGTGAGCAGTTCTTC.

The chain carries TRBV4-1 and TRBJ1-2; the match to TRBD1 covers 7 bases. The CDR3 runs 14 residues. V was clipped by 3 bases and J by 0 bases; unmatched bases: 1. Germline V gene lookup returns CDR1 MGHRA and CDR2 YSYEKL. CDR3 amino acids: CASSHGTANYGYTF. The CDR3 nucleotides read TGCGCCAGCAGCCATGGGACAGCTAACTATGGCTACACCTTC.

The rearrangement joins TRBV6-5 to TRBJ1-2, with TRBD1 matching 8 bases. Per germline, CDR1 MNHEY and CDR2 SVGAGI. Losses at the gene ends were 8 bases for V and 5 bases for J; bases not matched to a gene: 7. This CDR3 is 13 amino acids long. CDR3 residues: CASESGGRYGYTF. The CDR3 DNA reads TGTGCCAGCGAGTCAGGGGGCAGGTATGGCTACACCTTC.

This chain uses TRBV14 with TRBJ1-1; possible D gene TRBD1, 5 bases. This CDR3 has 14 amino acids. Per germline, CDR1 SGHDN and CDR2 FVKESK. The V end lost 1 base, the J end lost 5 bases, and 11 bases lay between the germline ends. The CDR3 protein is CASSQGGGGTEAFF. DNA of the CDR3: TGTGCCAGCAGCCAAGGCGGGGGGGGGACTGAAGCTTTCTTT. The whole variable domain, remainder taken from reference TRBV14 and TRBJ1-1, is EAGVTQFPSHSVIEKGQTVTLRCDPISGHDNLYWYRRVMGKEIKFLLHFVKESKQDESGMPNNRFLAERTGGTYSTLKVQPAELEDSGVYFCASSQGGGGTEAFFGQGTRLTVV.

The CDR3 reads CSVGEPGHLEAFF. For the CDR3, the DNA is TGCAGCGTTGGAGAGCCGGGACATCTAGAAGCTTTCTTT. This chain uses TRBV29-1 with TRBJ1-1; D is perhaps TRBD1 (6 bases). The CDR3 has 13 amino acids. The V end lost 4 bases, the J end lost 8 bases, and 17 bases lay between the germline ends. The germline V gene has CDR1 SQVTM and CDR2 ANQGSEA.

The CDR3, as DNA: TGTGCCAGCAGCTTAGAACGGACACGTGAAGCTTTCTTT. Translation: CASSLERTREAFF. The V and J genes are TRBV11-2 and TRBJ1-1; maybe TRBD1 (5 bases). With 0 bases removed from V and 7 bases from J, the gap between germline ends came to 9 bases. From germline, CDR1 is SGHAT and CDR2 FQNNGV. The CDR3 sequence is 13 residues long.

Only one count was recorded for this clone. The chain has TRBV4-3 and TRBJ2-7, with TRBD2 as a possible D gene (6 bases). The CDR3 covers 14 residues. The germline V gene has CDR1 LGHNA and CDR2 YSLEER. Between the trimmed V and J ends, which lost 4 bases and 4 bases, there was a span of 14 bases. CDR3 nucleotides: TGCGCCAGCAGCCCAGGGCCGGGAGCGTACGAGCAGTACTTC. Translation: CASSPGPGAYEQYF.

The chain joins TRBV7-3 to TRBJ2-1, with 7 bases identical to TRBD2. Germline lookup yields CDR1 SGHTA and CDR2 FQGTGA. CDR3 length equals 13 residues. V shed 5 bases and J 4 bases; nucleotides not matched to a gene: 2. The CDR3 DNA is TGTGCCAGCAGCGCGGGAGTTTACAATGAGCAGTTCTTC. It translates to CASSAGVYNEQFF.

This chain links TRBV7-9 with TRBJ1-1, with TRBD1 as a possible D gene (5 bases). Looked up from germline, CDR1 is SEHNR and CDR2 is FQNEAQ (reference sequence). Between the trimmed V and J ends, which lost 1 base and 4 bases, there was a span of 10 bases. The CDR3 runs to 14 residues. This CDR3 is CASSLDQGGTEAFF. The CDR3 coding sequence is TGTGCCAGCAGCTTAGATCAGGGTGGCACTGAAGCTTTCTTT.

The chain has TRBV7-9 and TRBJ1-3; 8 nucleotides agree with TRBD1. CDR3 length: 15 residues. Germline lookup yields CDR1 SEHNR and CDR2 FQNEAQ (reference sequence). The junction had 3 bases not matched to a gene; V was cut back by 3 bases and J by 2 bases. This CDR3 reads CASSFDRGAGNTIYF. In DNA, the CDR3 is TGTGCCAGCAGCTTTGACAGGGGCGCTGGAAACACCATATATTTT.